This T cell receptor beta chain comes out of a study of neurological immune-mediated disorders. Study outcomes and limitations: HTLV-1-associated myelopathy had the most TCR clonal expansion, whereas multiple sclerosis had the least (lower than in healthy controls).

TCRdb reprocessed the 5' RACE reads with MiXCR, giving one entry per CDR3 protein. This sample has some 83,000 distinct CDR3 sequences, with approximately 2.8% found just once. V was clipped by 6 bases and J by 4 bases, with 4 bases between them. The CDR3 contains 11 residues. Per the germline V gene, CDR1 is MNHNS and CDR2 is SASEGT. This clonotype was counted many times. Its antigen remains unknown. The J gene is TRBJ1-5, the V gene TRBV6-1, with D unresolved. The sequencing sample was made of PBMCs. The sequence came from a woman in her 30s with multiple sclerosis. The CDR3: CASSENQPQHF. CDR3 DNA sequence: TGTGCCAGCAGCGAGAATCAGCCCCAGCATTTT.